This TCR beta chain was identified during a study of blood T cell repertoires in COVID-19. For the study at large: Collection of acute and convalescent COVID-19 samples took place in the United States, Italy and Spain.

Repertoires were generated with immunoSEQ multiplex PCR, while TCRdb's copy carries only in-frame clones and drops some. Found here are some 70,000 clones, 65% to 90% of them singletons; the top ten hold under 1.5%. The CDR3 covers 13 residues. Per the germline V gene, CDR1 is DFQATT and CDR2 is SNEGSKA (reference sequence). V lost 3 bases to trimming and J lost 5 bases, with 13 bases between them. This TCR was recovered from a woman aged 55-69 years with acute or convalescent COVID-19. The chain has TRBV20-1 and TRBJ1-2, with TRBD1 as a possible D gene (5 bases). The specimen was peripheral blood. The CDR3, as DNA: TGCAGTGCTAGTTACCCGGGGGAATATGGCTACACCTTC. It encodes CSASYPGEYGYTF.